Below are 11 T cell receptor beta chains sequenced from a single sample in a study of CD8+ T cells in alopecia areata. Regarding treatment: oral pan-JAK inhibitor, 5-10 mg twice daily. Following RNA extraction, reverse transcription yielded cDNA that acted as the sequencing template. Method: immunoSEQ multiplex PCR; TCRdb's copy keeps in-frame clones and lacks some. The sample lists roughly 120,000 clones, less than 60% occurring once. The sequencing here drew on CD4+ T cells sorted from blood, taken at week 24, from a patient treated with tofacitinib. The receptors derive from a human donor with alopecia areata.

The chain has TRBV4-3 and TRBJ2-2, with 7 bases that match TRBD1. Germline V gives CDR1 LGHNA, CDR2 YSLEER. Trimming removed 0 bases from V and 11 bases from J; junction bases left unmatched: 12. CDR3 length: 16 residues. For the CDR3, the DNA is TGCGCCAGCAGCCAAGATAGGGCTGGGGACAGACTTGAGCTGTTTTTT. It yields the protein CASSQDRAGDRLELFF.

This sequence joins TRBV5-1 and TRBJ2-5; tentative D call: TRBD2 (5 bases). CDR3 length: 14 residues. Germline assignment: CDR1 SGHRS and CDR2 YFSETQ. V dropped 1 base and J dropped 2 bases, with 9 bases sitting between them. Here the CDR3 reads CASSLPGRQETQYF. The DNA for the CDR3 is TGCGCCAGCAGCTTGCCGGGGAGACAAGAGACCCAGTACTTC.

The chain links TRBV5-1 to TRBJ2-3, with a possible D match to TRBD2 (5 bases). V lost 0 bases and J lost 2, with 22 bases in between. CDR3 length: 19 residues. Germline V CDR1 and CDR2: SGHRS, YFSETQ. The CDR3 sequence is CASSLGPLVPTEDTDTQYF. The CDR3 DNA reads TGCGCCAGCAGCTTGGGCCCACTTGTCCCGACGGAGGACACAGATACGCAGTATTTT.

This clone has more than one count but fewer than ten. V and J are TRBV6-1 and TRBJ2-7; the D is unclear. Trimming shortened V by 8 bases and J by 6 bases, and 11 bases separated the two germline ends. Germline V lookup: CDR1 MNHNS, CDR2 SASEGT. The CDR3 is 11 amino acids. The CDR3 DNA reads as TGTGCCAGCTACGGTCCACGCGAGCAGTACTTC. Encoded protein: CASYGPREQYF.

The rearrangement links TRBV2 to TRBJ1-2; no firm D call. V lost 2 bases and J 8 bases, leaving 12 bases between the germline ends. This CDR3 is built from 13 residues. Germline-derived CDR1 and CDR2 are SNHLY and FYNNEI. CDR3 sequence: CASSELSRRGYTF. The CDR3 DNA sequence: TGTGCCAGCAGTGAATTGTCCCGACGGGGCTACACCTTC.

J is TRBJ2-5 and V is TRBV7-3, with TRBD1 matching 7 bases. With 6 bases clipped from V and 5 bases from J, the junction kept 9 bases outside the gene matches. This CDR3 is built from 14 residues. In germline, CDR1 is SGHTA, CDR2 FQGTGA. DNA of the CDR3: TGTGCCAGCAGTCGCACAGGGGCCAGGGAGACCCAGTACTTC. It codes for CASSRTGARETQYF.

This clone turned up a few times. V is TRBV5-4 and J is TRBJ1-2; D may be TRBD1 (5 bases). Trimming removed 4 bases at V and 6 bases at J, with 16 bases between. Germline loops: CDR1 SGHNT, CDR2 YYREEE (reference sequence). The CDR3 covers 14 residues. Here the CDR3 reads CASSHKTLTDGYTF. The DNA for the CDR3 is TGTGCCAGCAGCCACAAAACTCTGACAGATGGCTACACCTTC.

The V call is TRBV29-1, the J call TRBJ1-4; no definite D call. The germline V and J ends were trimmed by 3 bases and 8 bases, with 10 bases remaining between them. Germline CDR1 SQVTM, CDR2 ANQGSEA. This CDR3 region has 12 residues. The CDR3 region is CSVETAEEKLFF. CDR3 sequence (DNA): TGCAGCGTTGAGACGGCTGAAGAAAAACTGTTTTTT.

V and J are TRBV29-1 and TRBJ1-1, with D possibly TRBD1 on 6 matching bases. V dropped 7 bases and J dropped 3 bases, with 24 bases sitting between them. The germline V gene encodes CDR1 SQVTM and CDR2 ANQGSEA. The CDR3 covers 16 residues. The chain's CDR3 is CSAEGGRGFRDTEAFF. CDR3 DNA sequence: TGCAGCGCCGAGGGCGGCAGGGGATTTCGCGACACTGAAGCTTTCTTT.

The rearrangement links TRBV15 to TRBJ1-3; a weak D match, TRBD1 (6 bases). The CDR3 contains 14 residues. The V gene's germline CDR1 is LNHNV and CDR2 YYDKDF (reference sequence). V gave up 8 bases and J gave up 0 bases, with 11 bases separating them. The CDR3 DNA reads TGTGCCACCGGACAGCCGCTCTCTGGAAACACCATATATTTT. This gives the protein CATGQPLSGNTIYF.

The V call is TRBV30, the J call TRBJ2-5; D is possibly TRBD2 (5 bases). The CDR3 extends over 13 amino acids. Trimming cost V 1 base and J 4 bases, with 10 bases left between them. Germline V lookup: CDR1 GTSNPN, CDR2 SVGIG (reference sequence). The CDR3 is CAWSDSEGETQYF. The CDR3, as DNA: TGTGCCTGGAGTGACTCCGAGGGAGAGACCCAGTACTTC.